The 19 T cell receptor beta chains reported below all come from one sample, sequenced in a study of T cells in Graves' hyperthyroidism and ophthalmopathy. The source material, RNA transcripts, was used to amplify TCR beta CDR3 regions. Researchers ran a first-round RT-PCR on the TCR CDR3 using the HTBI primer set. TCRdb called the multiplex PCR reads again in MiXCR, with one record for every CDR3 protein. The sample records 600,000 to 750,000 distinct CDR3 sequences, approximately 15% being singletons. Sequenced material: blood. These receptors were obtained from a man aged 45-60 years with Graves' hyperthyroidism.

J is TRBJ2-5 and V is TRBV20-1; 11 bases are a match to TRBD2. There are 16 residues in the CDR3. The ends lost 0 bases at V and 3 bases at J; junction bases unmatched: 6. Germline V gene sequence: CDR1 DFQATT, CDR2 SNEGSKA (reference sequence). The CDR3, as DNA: TGCAGTGCTAGAGATGTGGGACTAGCGGTTGAAGAGACCCAGTACTTC. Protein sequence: CSARDVGLAVEETQYF.

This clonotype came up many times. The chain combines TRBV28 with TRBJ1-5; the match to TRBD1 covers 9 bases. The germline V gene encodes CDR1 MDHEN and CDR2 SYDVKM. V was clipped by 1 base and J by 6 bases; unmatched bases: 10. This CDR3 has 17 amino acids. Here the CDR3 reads CASSLSGAQGAVQPQHF. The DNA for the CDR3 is TGTGCCAGCAGTTTATCAGGTGCACAGGGGGCCGTTCAGCCCCAGCATTTT.

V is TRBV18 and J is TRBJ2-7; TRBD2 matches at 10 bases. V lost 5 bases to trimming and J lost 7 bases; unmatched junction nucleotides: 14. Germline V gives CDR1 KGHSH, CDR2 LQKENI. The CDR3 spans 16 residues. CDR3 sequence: CASSNAIAGGRGEQYF. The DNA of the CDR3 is TGTGCCAGCTCAAACGCCATAGCGGGAGGCCGTGGGGAGCAGTACTTC.

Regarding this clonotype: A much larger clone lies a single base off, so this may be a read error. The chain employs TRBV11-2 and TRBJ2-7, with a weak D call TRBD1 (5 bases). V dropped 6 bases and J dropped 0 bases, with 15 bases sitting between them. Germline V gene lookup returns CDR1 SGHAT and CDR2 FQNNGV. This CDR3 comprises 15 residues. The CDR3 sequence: CASRTSGRDSYEQYF. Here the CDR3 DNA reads TGTGCCAGCAGGACGAGTGGCAGGGACTCCTACGAGCAGTACTTC.

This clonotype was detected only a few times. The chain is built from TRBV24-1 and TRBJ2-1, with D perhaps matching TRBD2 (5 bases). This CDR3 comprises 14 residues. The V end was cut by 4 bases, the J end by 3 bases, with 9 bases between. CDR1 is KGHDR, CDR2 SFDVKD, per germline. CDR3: CATSEAGNYNEQFF. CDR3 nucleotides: TGTGCCACCAGTGAGGCCGGGAACTACAATGAGCAGTTCTTC.

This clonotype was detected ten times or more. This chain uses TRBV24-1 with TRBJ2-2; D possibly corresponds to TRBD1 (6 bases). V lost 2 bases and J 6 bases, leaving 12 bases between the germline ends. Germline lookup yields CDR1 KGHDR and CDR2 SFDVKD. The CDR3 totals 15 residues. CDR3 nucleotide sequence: TGTGCCACCAGTGATTCGGGACACCTCCCCGGGGAGCTGTTTTTT. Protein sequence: CATSDSGHLPGELFF.

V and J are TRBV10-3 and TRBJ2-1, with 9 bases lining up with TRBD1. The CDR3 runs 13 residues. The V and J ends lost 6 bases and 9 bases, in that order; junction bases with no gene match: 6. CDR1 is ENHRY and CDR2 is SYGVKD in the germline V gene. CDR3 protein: CAIRGTGSVEQFF. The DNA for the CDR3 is TGTGCCATCAGGGGGACAGGGTCCGTTGAGCAGTTCTTC.

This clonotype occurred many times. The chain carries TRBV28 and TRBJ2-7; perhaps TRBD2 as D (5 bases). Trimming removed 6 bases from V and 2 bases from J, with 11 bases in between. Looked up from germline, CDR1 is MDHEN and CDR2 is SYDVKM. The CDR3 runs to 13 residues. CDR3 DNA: TGTGCCAGCAGAGAGGGTCGGACCTACGAGCAGTACTTC. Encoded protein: CASREGRTYEQYF.

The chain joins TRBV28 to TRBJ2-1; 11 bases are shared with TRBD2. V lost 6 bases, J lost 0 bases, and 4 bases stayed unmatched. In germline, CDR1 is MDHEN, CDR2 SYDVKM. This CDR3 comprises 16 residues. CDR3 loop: CASRPLAGASYNEQFF. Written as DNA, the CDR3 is TGTGCCAGCAGGCCACTAGCGGGAGCCTCCTACAATGAGCAGTTCTTC.

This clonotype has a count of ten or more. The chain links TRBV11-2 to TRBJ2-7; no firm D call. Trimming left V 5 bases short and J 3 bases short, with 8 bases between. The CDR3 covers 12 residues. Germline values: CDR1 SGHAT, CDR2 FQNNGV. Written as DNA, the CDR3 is TGTGCCAGCAGCGCGACTGTCTACGAGCAGTACTTC. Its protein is CASSATVYEQYF.

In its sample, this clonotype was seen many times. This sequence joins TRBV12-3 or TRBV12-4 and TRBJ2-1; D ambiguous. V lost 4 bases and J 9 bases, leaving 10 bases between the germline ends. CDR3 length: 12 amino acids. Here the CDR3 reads CASSSRWGEQFF. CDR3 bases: TGTGCCAGCAGTTCTAGGTGGGGTGAGCAGTTCTTC.

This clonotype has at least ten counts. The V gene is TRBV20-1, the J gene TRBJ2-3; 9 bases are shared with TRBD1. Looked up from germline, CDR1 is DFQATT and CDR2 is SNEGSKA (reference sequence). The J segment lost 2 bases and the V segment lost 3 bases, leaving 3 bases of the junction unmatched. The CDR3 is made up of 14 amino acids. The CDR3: CSARDRGTTDTQYF. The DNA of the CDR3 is TGCAGTGCTAGGGACAGGGGCACCACAGATACGCAGTATTTT.

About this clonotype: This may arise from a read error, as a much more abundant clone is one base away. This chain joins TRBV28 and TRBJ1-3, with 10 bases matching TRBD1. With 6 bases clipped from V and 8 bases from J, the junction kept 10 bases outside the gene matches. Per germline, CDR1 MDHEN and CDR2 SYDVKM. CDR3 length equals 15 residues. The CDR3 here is CASSSGTGALDTIYF. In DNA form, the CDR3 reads TGTGCCAGCAGCTCCGGGACAGGGGCCCTGGACACCATATATTTT.

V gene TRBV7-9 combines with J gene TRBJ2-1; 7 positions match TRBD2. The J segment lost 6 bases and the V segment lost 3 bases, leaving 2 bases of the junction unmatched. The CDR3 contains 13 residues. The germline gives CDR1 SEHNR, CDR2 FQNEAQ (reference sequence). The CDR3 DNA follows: TGTGCCAGCAGCTTCAGACTAGCCAATGAGCAGTTCTTC. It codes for CASSFRLANEQFF.

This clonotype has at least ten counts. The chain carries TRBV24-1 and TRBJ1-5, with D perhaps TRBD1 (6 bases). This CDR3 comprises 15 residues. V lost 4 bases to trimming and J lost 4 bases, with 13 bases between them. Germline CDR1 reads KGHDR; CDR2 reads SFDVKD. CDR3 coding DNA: TGTGCCACCAGTGAAAGTCAGGGGACAAATCAGCCCCAGCATTTT. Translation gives CATSESQGTNQPQHF.

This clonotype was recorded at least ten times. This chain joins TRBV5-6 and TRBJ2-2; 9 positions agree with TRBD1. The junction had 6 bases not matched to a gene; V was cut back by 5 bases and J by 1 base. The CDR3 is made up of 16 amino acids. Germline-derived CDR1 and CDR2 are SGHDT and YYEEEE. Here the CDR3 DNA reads TGTGCCAGCAGTCGTCCGGGACAGGGGAACACCGGGGAGCTGTTTTTT. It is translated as CASSRPGQGNTGELFF.

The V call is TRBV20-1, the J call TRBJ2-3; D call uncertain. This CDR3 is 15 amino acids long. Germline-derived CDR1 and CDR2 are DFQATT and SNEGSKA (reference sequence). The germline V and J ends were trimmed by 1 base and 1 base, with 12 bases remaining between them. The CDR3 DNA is TGCAGTGCTAGAGGGCCTGGGCGAGGCACAGATACGCAGTATTTT. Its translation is CSARGPGRGTDTQYF.

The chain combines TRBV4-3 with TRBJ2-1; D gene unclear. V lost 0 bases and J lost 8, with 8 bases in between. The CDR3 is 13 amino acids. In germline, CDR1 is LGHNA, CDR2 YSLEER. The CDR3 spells CASSQDWADEQFF. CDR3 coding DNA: TGCGCCAGCAGCCAAGATTGGGCAGATGAGCAGTTCTTC.

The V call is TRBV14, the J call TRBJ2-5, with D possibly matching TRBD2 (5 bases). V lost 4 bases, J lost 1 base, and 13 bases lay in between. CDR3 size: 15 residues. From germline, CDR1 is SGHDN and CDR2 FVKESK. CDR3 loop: CASSPSSGFQETQYF. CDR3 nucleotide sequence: TGTGCCAGCAGCCCTTCCAGCGGTTTCCAAGAGACCCAGTACTTC. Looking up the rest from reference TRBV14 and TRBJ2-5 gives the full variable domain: EAGVTQFPSHSVIEKGQTVTLRCDPISGHDNLYWYRRVMGKEIKFLLHFVKESKQDESGMPNNRFLAERTGGTYSTLKVQPAELEDSGVYFCASSPSSGFQETQYFGPGTRLLVL.